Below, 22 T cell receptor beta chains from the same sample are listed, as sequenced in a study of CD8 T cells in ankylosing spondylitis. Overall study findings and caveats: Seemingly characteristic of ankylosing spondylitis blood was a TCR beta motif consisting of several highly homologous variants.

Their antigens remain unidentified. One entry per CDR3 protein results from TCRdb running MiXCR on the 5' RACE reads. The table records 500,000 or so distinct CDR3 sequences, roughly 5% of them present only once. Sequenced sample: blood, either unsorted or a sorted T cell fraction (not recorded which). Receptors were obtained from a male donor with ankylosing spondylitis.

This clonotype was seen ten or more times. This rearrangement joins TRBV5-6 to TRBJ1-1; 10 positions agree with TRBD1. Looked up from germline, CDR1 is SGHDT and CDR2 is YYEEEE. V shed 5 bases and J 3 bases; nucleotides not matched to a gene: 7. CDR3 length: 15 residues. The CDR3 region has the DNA TGTGCCAGCAGTTGGGGGGACAGGGGTGACACTGAAGCTTTCTTT. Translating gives CASSWGDRGDTEAFF.

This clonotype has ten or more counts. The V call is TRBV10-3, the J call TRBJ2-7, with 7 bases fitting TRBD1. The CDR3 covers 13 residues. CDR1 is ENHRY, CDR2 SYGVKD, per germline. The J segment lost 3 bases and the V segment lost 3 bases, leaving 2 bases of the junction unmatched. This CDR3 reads CAISETGVYEQYF. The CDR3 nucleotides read TGTGCCATCAGTGAAACAGGGGTCTACGAGCAGTACTTC.

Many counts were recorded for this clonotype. CDR3 loop: CSVARLASNDETQYF. CDR3 in DNA: TGCAGCGTTGCGCGACTAGCGTCGAACGATGAGACCCAGTACTTC. The V call is TRBV29-1, the J call TRBJ2-5, with TRBD2 matching over 8 bases. Trimming removed 4 bases from V and 5 bases from J; junction bases left unmatched: 12. This CDR3 contains 15 residues. Looked up from germline, CDR1 is SQVTM and CDR2 is ANQGSEA.

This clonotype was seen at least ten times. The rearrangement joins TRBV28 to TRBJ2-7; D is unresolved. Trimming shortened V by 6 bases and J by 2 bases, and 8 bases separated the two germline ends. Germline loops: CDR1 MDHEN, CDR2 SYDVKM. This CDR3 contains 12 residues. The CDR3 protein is CASSSLTYEQYF. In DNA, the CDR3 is TGTGCCAGCAGCTCATTAACCTACGAGCAGTACTTC.

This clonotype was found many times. CDR3 coding DNA: TGCGCCAGCAGCTTGGTAGGGTACTACGAGCAGTACTTC. Translating gives CASSLVGYYEQYF. The V and J genes are TRBV5-1 and TRBJ2-7; D is ambiguous. V shed 0 bases and J shed 3 bases, with 7 bases lying between them. The CDR3 spans 13 residues. Germline CDR1 reads SGHRS; CDR2 reads YFSETQ.

CDR3 protein: CSARDRFRTGESSGYGYTF. CDR3 coding DNA: TGCAGTGCTAGAGATCGATTTCGGACAGGGGAAAGTTCGGGCTATGGCTACACCTTC. The chain recombines TRBV20-1 with TRBJ1-2; 9 bases line up with TRBD1. With V trimmed by 0 bases and J by 4 bases, 18 bases remained unmatched. The germline V gene has CDR1 DFQATT and CDR2 SNEGSKA (reference sequence). CDR3 length: 19 residues.

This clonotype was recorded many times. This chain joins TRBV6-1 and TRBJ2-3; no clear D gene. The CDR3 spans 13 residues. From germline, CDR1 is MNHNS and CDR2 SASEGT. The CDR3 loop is CATLRFLGDTQYF. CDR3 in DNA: TGTGCTACCCTACGGTTCCTGGGCGATACGCAGTATTTT.

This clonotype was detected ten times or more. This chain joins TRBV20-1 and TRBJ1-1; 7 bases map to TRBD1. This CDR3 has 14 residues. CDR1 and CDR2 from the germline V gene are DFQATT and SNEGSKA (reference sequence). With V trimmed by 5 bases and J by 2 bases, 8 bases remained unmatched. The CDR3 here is CSASKHRGNTEAFF. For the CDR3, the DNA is TGCAGTGCTTCAAAGCACAGGGGCAACACTGAAGCTTTCTTT.

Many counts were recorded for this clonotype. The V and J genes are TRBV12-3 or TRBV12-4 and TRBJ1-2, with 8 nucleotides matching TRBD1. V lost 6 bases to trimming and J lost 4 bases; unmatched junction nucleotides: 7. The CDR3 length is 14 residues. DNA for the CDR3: TGTGCCAGCAGCTCAGGGGGCAAGGGCTATGGCTACACCTTC. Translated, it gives CASSSGGKGYGYTF.

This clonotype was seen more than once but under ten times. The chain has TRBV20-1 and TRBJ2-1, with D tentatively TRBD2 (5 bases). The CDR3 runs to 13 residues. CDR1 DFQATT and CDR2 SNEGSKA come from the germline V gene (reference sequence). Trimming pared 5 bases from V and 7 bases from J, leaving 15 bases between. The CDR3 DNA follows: TGCAGTGCTCGAAGCGGAACTCGGAATGAGCAGTTCTTC. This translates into CSARSGTRNEQFF.

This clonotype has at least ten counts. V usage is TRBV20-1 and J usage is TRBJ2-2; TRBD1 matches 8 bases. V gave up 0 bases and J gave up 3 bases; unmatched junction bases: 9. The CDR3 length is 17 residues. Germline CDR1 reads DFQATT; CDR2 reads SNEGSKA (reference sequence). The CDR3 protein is CSARDWQGARDTGELFF. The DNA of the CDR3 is TGCAGTGCTAGAGATTGGCAGGGGGCGCGAGACACCGGGGAGCTGTTTTTT.

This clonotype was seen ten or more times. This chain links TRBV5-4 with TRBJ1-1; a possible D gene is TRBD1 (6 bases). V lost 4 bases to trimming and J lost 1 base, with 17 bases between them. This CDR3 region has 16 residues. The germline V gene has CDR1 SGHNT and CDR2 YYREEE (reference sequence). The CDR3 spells CASSKNPDRPNTEAFF. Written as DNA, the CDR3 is TGTGCCAGCAGCAAAAACCCGGACAGACCGAACACTGAAGCTTTCTTT.

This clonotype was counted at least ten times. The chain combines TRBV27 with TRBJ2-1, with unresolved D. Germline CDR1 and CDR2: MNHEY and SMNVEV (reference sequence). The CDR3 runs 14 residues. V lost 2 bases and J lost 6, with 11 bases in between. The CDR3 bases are TGTGCCAGCAGTTTAAGGGCTTCATTCAATGAGCAGTTCTTC. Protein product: CASSLRASFNEQFF.

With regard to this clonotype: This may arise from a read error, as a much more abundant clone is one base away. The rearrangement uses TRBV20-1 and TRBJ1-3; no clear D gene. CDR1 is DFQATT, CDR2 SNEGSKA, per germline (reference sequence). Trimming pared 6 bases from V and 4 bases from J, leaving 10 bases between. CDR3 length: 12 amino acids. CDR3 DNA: TGCAGTGCCCTTGACGTCGGAAACACCATATATTTT. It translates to CSALDVGNTIYF.

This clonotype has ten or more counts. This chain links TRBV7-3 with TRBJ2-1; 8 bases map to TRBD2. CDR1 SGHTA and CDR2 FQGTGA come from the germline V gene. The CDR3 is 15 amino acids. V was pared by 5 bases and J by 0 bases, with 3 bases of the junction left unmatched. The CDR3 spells CASSEAGDSYNEQFF. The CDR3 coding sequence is TGTGCCAGCAGCGAAGCGGGGGACTCCTACAATGAGCAGTTCTTC.

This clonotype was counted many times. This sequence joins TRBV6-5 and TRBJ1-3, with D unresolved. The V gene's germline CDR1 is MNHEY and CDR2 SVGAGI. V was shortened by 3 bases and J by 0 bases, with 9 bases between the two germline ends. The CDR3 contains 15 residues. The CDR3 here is CASSYLGGSGNTIYF. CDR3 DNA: TGTGCCAGCAGTTATTTGGGTGGCTCTGGAAACACCATATATTTT.

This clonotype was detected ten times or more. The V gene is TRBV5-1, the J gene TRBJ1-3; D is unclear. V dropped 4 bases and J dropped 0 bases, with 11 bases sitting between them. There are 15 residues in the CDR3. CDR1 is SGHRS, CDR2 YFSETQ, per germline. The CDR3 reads CASSHGSDSGNTIYF. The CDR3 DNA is TGCGCCAGCAGCCACGGGTCTGACTCTGGAAACACCATATATTTT.

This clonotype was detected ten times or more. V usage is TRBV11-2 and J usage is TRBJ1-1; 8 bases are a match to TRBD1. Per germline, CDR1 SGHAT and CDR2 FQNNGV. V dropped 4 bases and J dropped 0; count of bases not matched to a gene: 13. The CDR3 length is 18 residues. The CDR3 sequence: CASSSLRTGRRVNTEAFF. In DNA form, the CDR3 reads TGTGCCAGCAGCTCTCTCCGGACAGGGCGGAGAGTGAACACTGAAGCTTTCTTT.

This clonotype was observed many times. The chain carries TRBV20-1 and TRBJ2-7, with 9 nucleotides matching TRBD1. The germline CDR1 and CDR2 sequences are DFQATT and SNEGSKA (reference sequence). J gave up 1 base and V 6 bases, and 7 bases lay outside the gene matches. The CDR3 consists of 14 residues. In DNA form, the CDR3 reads TGCAGTGCCTCCGGGACAGGGCATTCCTACGAGCAGTACTTC. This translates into CSASGTGHSYEQYF.

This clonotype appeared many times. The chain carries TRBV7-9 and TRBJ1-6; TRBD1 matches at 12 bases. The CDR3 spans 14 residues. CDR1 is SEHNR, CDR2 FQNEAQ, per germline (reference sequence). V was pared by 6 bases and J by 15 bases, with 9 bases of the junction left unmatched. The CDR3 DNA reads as TGTGCCAGCAGGTTATCCGGGACAGGGGGCCTCCTCCACTTT. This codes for CASRLSGTGGLLHF.

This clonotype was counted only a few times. CDR3 amino acids: CASSRRHGSQQETQYF. The CDR3 coding sequence is TGTGCCAGCAGCCGACGACACGGGTCCCAGCAAGAGACCCAGTACTTC. The chain carries TRBV4-2 and TRBJ2-5; D unresolved. Germline V gives CDR1 LGHNA, CDR2 YNFKEQ. V was cut by 4 bases and J by 2 bases, with 17 bases left in between. The CDR3 spans 16 residues.

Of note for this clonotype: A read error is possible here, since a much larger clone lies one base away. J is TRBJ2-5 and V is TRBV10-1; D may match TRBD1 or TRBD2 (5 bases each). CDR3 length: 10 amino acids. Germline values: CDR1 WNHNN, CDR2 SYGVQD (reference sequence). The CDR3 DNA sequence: TGCGCCTCGGGGCATGGGACCAAGTACTTC. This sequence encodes CASGHGTKYF.